This TCR beta chain comes out of a study of cytomegalovirus exposure and HLA in healthy donors (dated by TCRdb to 2017 to 2019). About the full investigation: A later analysis indicated that the 90 to 150 validation repertoires were generated on the platform also employed for the approximately 690 repertoires of the first cohort. Along with the approximately 650-subject first cohort, a separate validation cohort of over 90 different subjects was used. High-throughput TCR immunosequencing, statistical association of individual TCRs with disease status, and machine learning were combined to predict cytomegalovirus infection status. The study was designed to test whether signatures of past pathogen exposure could be identified by cataloging public T cell receptors. Overall study results and their limits: In vitro tests confirmed that three of the cytomegalovirus-associated TCR beta chains recognize cytomegalovirus antigens. A later analysis found that TCRs clustered in the first cohort also tended to co-occur in the 130 or so validation repertoires, with 94% of cluster scores above 0. In both the original and validation cohorts, the classifier was reported to diagnose cytomegalovirus status with high specificity and sensitivity. Most TCR sequences were observed very rarely across donors, whereas some public TCRs were present in many individuals. According to the authors, the approach could potentially be generalized to other disease states and immunological phenotypes. A later analysis lacked HLA typing for the validation cohort, so it scored co-occurrence in that cohort across all 120 or so repertoires. The study gave a list of around 170 TCR beta chains associated with cytomegalovirus.

Libraries were prepared through the immunoSEQ multiplex PCR assay. From the authors' description of their analysis: To diagnose cytomegalovirus status from the catalog of TCR beta chain sequences, a statistical classification framework was built. TCRdb took over this immuneACCESS table, retaining in-frame rearrangements with V and J assigned. Such tables are incomplete; in checked studies, under half of the missing clones stem from an unresolved V gene, and the remainder is unexplained. V and J calls and clone size are as listed in that table; D and trimming were resolved from the DNA. Counted in this sample were roughly 330,000 clones; about 90% of them appeared once. Of the sample, approximately 1% is held by the ten largest clones. As regards this clone: There is no known antigen for this receptor. No base quality information exists; no much larger clone differs at one position.

CDR1 MDHEN and CDR2 SYDVKM are derived from the germline V gene. The CDR3, cysteine through phenylalanine, is 19 amino acids long. The entry retains the CDR3 DNA only, 57 bases that are in frame from base 1. Deletion took 1 base off V and 2 bases off J, with a span of 24 bases between the germline ends. Donors formed part of the validation cohort, which comprised 120 subjects and was distinct from the first cohort of under 800 subjects. The chain couples TRBV28 to TRBJ2-7; the D gene is possibly TRBD1, with 7 bases matching. Sequences were obtained from PBMCs. The receptor was derived from a woman in her twenties or thirties in good health and CMV-seropositive. Read as DNA, the sequence is TGTGCCAGCAGTTTATTGATCGTGATTCAGGCGGGACAGCCCTACGAGCAGTACTTC. This codes for CASSLLIVIQAGQPYEQYF.